The clone carrying this T cell receptor (beta chain) was counted between two and nine times. The data were obtained in a study of Graves' ophthalmopathy and Graves' hyperthyroidism. The study amplified TCR beta CDR3 regions using RNA transcripts. HTBI primers served in a first-round RT-PCR, which a second-round multiplex PCR followed. One entry per CDR3 protein results from TCRdb running MiXCR on the multiplex PCR reads. The sample includes some 400,000 distinct CDR3 sequences, about 16% of them seen just once. This clonotype originated in a woman aged 18-35 years with Graves' ophthalmopathy. Sequenced input: peripheral blood.

The CDR3 protein is CSARERLRWEQYF. The CDR3 nucleotides read TGCAGTGCTAGAGAAAGGCTTCGGTGGGAGCAGTACTTC. This rearrangement joins TRBV20-1 to TRBJ2-7; D is undetermined. The length of the CDR3 is 13 residues. From germline, CDR1 is DFQATT and CDR2 SNEGSKA (reference sequence). The ends were cut back, 0 bases at V and 7 bases at J, with 13 bases in the middle.